This TCR beta chain was identified in a study of cytomegalovirus exposure and HLA in healthy donors. A remark on this clone: No antigen is known for it.

Primers: 60 Vbeta forward and 13 Jbeta reverse. Sequencing used immunoSEQ multiplex PCR; TCRdb keeps in-frame clones, though not all of them. The sample consists of 150,000 to 200,000 clones, over 75% of them appearing once. Looked up from germline, CDR1 is SGHRS and CDR2 is YFSETQ. This CDR3 is built from 15 residues. Trimming cost V 4 bases and J 2 bases; bases outside gene matches: 7. Points from the study as a whole: Using the classifier, cytomegalovirus status was reportedly diagnosed with high specificity and sensitivity. It was confirmed in vitro that a few of the CMV-associated chains were specific for CMV antigens.

The chain has TRBV5-1 and TRBJ2-3, with TRBD2 matching 7 bases. Input material: PBMCs. This sequence originates from a man aged 45 to 65 in good health and CMV-seropositive. The CDR3 is CASSQWGGDTDTQYF. DNA for the CDR3: TGCGCCAGCAGCCAATGGGGGGGGGACACAGATACGCAGTATTTT.